The source of this T cell receptor beta chain is a study of blood T cell repertoires in COVID-19. Study in general: Sources were T cells, B-cell-depleted T cells, or PBMCs; the material itself was cDNA or gDNA.

There are a few counts of this clone. The V end lost 6 bases, the J end lost 2 bases, and 10 bases lay between the germline ends. Germline lookup yields CDR1 SNHLY and CDR2 FYNNEI. The CDR3 runs 13 residues. Per the study methods: Reference gene primers were amplified, and this amplification served to estimate nucleated cell counts. Profiled with immunoSEQ multiplex PCR; TCRdb holds only in-frame clones, not every one. From that table come the V and J calls and clone size; the DNA was used to work out D and trimming. The sample has roughly 160,000 clones, roughly 81% seen once. The sequence derives from a man aged 35 to 55 with acute or convalescent COVID-19. Sequenced material: peripheral blood. The chain recombines TRBV2 with TRBJ1-1, with D perhaps TRBD1 (5 bases). In DNA, the CDR3 is TGTGCCAGCAGATCCCAGGGTAACACTGAAGCTTTCTTT. Its translation is CASRSQGNTEAFF.